This section outlines one T cell receptor beta chain sequence together with its context. It has no known antigen specificity. Nothing much larger sits one base from this clone, and base qualities are not available. The library was produced with the immunoSEQ multiplex PCR assay. As stored in TCRdb, this immuneACCESS dataset retains in-frame rearrangements with V and J assigned. A fraction of the clones does not appear; measured against another copy, unresolved V genes explain less than half of the discrepancy, and the remainder lacks a known reason. The sample table contains approximately 120,000 clones; only one count was recorded for more than 85% of them. The ten largest make up 17% of the sample. This specimen comes from a study of control samples from healthy donors and cancer patients (dated by TCRdb to the early 2020s). Spanning cysteine to phenylalanine, the CDR3 consists of 16 amino acids. Only the CDR3 DNA is retained, 48 bases long and in frame from the first base. The germline V gene provides CDR1 LGHNA and CDR2 YSLEER.

Sequencing input: blood. The chain employs TRBV4-3 and TRBJ2-7, with the D gene call left open. The J call may not be correct, given that the DNA end is closer to TRBJ2-1. The origin of this receptor is a woman aged 45-59 years in good health. CDR3 protein: CASSQGHLEVMNEQFF. DNA sequence: TGCGCCAGCAGCCAAGGCCATCTAGAGGTAATGAATGAGCAGTTCTTC.